This TCR beta chain was sequenced during a study of T-cell memory formation after mild COVID-19. This CDR3 comprises 15 residues. From germline, CDR1 is DFQATT and CDR2 SNEGSKA (reference sequence). The V and J ends lost 1 base and 1 base respectively, with 10 bases between them. MiXCR was run by TCRdb on the 5' RACE reads, yielding one entry per CDR3 protein. The table shows about 560,000 distinct CDR3 sequences, with roughly a fifth occurring only once. The sequencing sample was made of PBMCs or a T cell subset sorted from them (not recorded which). The chain employs TRBV20-1 and TRBJ2-2; D unresolved. The receptor was isolated from an adult woman who had mild COVID-19 (a few samples of this study predate the infection). Cell type and time point are not known. This CDR3 reads CSARVPSGNTGELFF. Written as DNA, the CDR3 is TGCAGTGCTAGAGTCCCTTCAGGGAACACCGGGGAGCTGTTTTTT.